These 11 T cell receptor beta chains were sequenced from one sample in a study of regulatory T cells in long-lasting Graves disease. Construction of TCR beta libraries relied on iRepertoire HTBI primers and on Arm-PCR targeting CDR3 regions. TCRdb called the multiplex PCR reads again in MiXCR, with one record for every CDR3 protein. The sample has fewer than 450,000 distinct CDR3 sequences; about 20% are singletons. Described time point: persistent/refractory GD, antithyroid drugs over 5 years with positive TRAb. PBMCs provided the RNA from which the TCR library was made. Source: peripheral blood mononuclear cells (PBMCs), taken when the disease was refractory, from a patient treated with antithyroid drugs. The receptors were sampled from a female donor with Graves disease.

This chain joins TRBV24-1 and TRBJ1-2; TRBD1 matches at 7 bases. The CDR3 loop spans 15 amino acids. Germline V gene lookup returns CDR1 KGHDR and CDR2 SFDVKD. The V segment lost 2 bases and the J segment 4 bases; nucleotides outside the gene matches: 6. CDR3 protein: CATSDSPTGRYGYTF. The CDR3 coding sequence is TGTGCCACCAGTGATTCCCCGACAGGGCGCTATGGCTACACCTTC.

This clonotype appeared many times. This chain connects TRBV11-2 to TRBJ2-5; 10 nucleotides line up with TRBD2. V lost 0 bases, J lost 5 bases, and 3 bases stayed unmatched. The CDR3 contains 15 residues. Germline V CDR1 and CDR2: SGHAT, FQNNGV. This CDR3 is CASSLELAGFETQYF. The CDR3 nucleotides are TGTGCCAGCAGCTTAGAACTAGCGGGATTTGAGACCCAGTACTTC.

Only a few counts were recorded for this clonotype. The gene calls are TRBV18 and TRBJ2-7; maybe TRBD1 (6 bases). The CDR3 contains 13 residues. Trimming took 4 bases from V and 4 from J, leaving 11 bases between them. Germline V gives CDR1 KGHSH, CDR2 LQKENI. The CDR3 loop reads CASSQFRGYEQYF. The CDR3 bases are TGTGCCAGCTCACAATTCAGGGGTTACGAGCAGTACTTC.

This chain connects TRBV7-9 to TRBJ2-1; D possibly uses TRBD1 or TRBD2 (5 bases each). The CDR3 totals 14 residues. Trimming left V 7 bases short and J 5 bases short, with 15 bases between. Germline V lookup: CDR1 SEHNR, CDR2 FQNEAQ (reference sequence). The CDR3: CASISGRANNEQFF. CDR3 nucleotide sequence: TGTGCCAGCATCTCGGGACGGGCCAACAATGAGCAGTTCTTC.

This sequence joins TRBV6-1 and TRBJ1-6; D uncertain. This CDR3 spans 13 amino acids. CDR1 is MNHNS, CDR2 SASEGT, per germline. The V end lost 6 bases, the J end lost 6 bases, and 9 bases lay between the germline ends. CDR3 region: CASSPVTNSPLHF. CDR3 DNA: TGTGCCAGCAGCCCGGTGACTAATTCACCCCTCCACTTT.

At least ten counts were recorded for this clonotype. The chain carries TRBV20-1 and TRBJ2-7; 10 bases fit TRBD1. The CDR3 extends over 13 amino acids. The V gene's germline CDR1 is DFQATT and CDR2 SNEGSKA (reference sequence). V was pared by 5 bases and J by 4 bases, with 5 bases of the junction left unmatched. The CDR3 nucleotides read TGCAGTGCTCCCGGACAGGGGGAATACGAGCAGTACTTC. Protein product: CSAPGQGEYEQYF.

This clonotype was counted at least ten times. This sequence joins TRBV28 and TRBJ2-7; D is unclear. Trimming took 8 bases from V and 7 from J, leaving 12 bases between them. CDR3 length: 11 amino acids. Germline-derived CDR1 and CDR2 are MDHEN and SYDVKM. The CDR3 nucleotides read TGTGCCAGCGACTCCGACGGGGAGCAGTACTTC. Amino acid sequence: CASDSDGEQYF. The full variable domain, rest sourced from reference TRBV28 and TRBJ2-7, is DVKVTQSSRYLVKRTGEKVFLECVQDMDHENMFWYRQDPGLGLRLIYFSYDVKMKEKGDIPEGYSVSREKKERFSLILESASTNQTSMYLCASDSDGEQYFGPGTRLTVT.

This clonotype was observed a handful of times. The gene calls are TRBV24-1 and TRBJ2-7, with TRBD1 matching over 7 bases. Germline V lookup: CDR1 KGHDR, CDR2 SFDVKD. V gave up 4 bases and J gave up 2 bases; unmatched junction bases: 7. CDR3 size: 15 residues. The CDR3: CATSETGTETYEQYF. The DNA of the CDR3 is TGTGCCACCAGTGAGACCGGGACAGAAACCTACGAGCAGTACTTC.

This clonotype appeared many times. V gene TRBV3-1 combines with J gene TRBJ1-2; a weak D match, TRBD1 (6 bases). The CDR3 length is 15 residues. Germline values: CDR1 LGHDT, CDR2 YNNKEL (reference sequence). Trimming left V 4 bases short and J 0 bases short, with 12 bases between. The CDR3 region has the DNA TGTGCCAGCAGCCCAACAGGGAGGACTAACTATGGCTACACCTTC. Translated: CASSPTGRTNYGYTF. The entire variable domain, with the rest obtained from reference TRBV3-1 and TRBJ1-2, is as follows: DTAVSQTPKYLVTQMGNDKSIKCEQNLGHDTMYWYKQDSKKFLKIMFSYNNKELIINETVPNRFSPKSPDKAHLNLHINSLELGDSAVYFCASSPTGRTNYGYTFGSGTRLTVV.

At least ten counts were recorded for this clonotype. The CDR3 loop reads CATMDRDNTGELFF. The CDR3 nucleotides are TGTGCCACTATGGACAGGGACAACACCGGGGAGCTGTTTTTT. This chain links TRBV10-3 with TRBJ2-2, with 8 bases matching TRBD1. V lost 10 bases, J lost 2 bases, and 6 bases stayed unmatched. CDR3 size: 14 residues. CDR1 and CDR2 from the germline V gene are ENHRY and SYGVKD.

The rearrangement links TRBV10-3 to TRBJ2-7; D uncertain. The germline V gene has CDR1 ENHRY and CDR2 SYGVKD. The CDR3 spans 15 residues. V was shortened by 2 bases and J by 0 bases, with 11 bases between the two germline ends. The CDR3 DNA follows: TGTGCCATCAGTGAGAACGCCATATCCTCCTACGAGCAGTACTTC. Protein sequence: CAISENAISSYEQYF.